This TCR beta chain was retrieved from a study of shared clonotypes between healthy human individuals. Turning to the study itself: Researchers assigned three CD4 naive, three CD4 memory, two CD8 naive and one CD8 memory plate to each donor.

Germline CDR1 LNHDA, CDR2 SQIVND (reference sequence). This CDR3 spans 14 amino acids. V was clipped by 8 bases and J by 5 bases; unmatched bases: 7. It was CD45RO-negative cells, positively selected for CCR7, that made up naive CD8 cells, with terminally differentiated effector memory CD45RA+ cells excluded. This clone was observed once. Distinct nucleotide sequences in the sample also encode this CDR3. Sequenced by immunoSEQ multiplex PCR; TCRdb stores in-frame clones only, minus some. The sample yields hundreds of thousands of clones, around 95% seen once. The V and J genes are TRBV19 and TRBJ1-5; 9 nucleotides agree with TRBD1. This TCR was recovered from a woman under 40 in good health. The sample was naive CD8+ T cells sorted from blood. The CDR3 reads CASRRDRDYQPQHF. DNA of the CDR3: TGTGCCAGTCGCCGGGACAGGGACTATCAGCCCCAGCATTTT.